What follows are 26 T cell receptor beta chains derived from one specimen sequenced in a study of beta chain features in type 1 diabetes. The entirety of the isolated RNA underwent reverse transcription, so expressed TCRB transcripts were sequenced. Repertoires were generated with immunoSEQ multiplex PCR, while TCRdb's copy carries only in-frame clones and drops some. This sample yields around 290,000 clones, of which 8% are seen a single time; roughly 1% belongs to the top ten. The specimen was central memory CD4+ T cells from blood. The receptors shown here come from a young woman in good health.

Many counts were recorded for this clone. This chain links TRBV6-1 with TRBJ2-3, with D maybe TRBD2 (6 bases). Trimming removed 5 bases from V and 2 bases from J, with 14 bases in between. This CDR3 contains 15 residues. Germline V gene data show CDR1 as MNHNS and CDR2 as SASEGT. The CDR3 reads CASSPLGGYTDTQYF. The CDR3 DNA is TGTGCCAGCAGTCCTCTGGGGGGTTACACAGATACGCAGTATTTT.

This clone was found many times. This rearrangement joins TRBV7-2 to TRBJ1-4; D is unresolved. The germline V and J ends were trimmed by 6 bases and 8 bases, with 13 bases remaining between them. This CDR3 is built from 13 residues. Germline CDR1 is SGHTA and CDR2 is FQGNSA. The CDR3 coding sequence is TGTGCCAGCAGTAGCTGGCCTGAGGAAAAACTGTTTTTT. Its protein product is CASSSWPEEKLFF.

Here the CDR3 reads CASSQGQGPYGYTF. The CDR3 DNA sequence: TGTGCCAGCAGCCAAGGACAGGGCCCCTATGGCTACACCTTC. V usage is TRBV14 and J usage is TRBJ1-2; 7 bases are shared with TRBD1. This CDR3 comprises 14 residues. Looked up from germline, CDR1 is SGHDN and CDR2 is FVKESK. V was clipped by 1 base and J by 4 bases; unmatched bases: 3.

J is TRBJ1-2 and V is TRBV29-1; D not resolved. The CDR3 runs 14 residues. Germline V gives CDR1 SQVTM, CDR2 ANQGSEA. V was trimmed by 3 bases and J by 2 bases, leaving 13 bases between them. Written as DNA, the CDR3 is TGCAGCGTTGAGATTAGCGGCAGAAACTATGGCTACACCTTC. This sequence encodes CSVEISGRNYGYTF.

The chain links TRBV4-2 to TRBJ1-5; D remains unclear. The CDR3 covers 12 residues. Germline-derived CDR1 and CDR2 are LGHNA and YNFKEQ. V lost 3 bases, J lost 5 bases, and 5 bases lay in between. The CDR3 here is CASSHGDQPQHF. The CDR3 DNA follows: TGTGCCAGCAGCCACGGCGATCAGCCCCAGCATTTT.

This clone turned up a few times. The J gene is TRBJ2-3, the V gene TRBV30; D uncertain. V was shortened by 0 bases and J by 4 bases, with 5 bases between the two germline ends. CDR1 and CDR2 from the germline V gene are GTSNPN and SVGIG (reference sequence). The CDR3 has 12 residues. The CDR3 DNA follows: TGTGCCTGGAGTGTACTCTCAGATACGCAGTATTTT. Protein product: CAWSVLSDTQYF.

This clone was counted at least ten times. The chain combines TRBV30 with TRBJ2-3, with D perhaps assigned TRBD1 or TRBD2 (6 bases each). This CDR3 region has 13 residues. The V gene lost 5 bases and the J gene lost 5 bases, with 14 bases spanning the gap. CDR1 is GTSNPN, CDR2 SVGIG, per germline (reference sequence). CDR3 residues: CAWRLGGGDTQYF. Written as DNA, the CDR3 is TGTGCCTGGCGACTAGGGGGAGGAGATACGCAGTATTTT.

The chain recombines TRBV25-1 with TRBJ2-7; 10 bases are a match to TRBD1. The V gene end was trimmed by 7 bases and the J gene end by 5 bases; junction bases not matched to a gene: 8. The CDR3 extends over 14 amino acids. Per germline, CDR1 MGHDK and CDR2 SYGVNS. The CDR3 DNA reads TGTGCCAGCATGACCCAGGGACAGGGGAACGAGCAGTACTTC. Translation: CASMTQGQGNEQYF.

V usage is TRBV19 and J usage is TRBJ2-3; D remains ambiguous. Between the trimmed V and J ends, which lost 7 bases and 7 bases, there was a span of 9 bases. The length of the CDR3 is 11 residues. From germline, CDR1 is LNHDA and CDR2 SQIVND (reference sequence). The CDR3 sequence: CASIGLYTQYF. DNA for the CDR3: TGTGCCAGTATCGGGCTTTATACGCAGTATTTT.

The rearrangement uses TRBV9 and TRBJ2-7; no definite D call. Trimming removed 2 bases at V and 6 bases at J, with 12 bases between. CDR1 SGDLS and CDR2 YYNGEE come from the germline V gene. The CDR3 extends over 13 amino acids. CDR3 nucleotide sequence: TGTGCCAGCAGCGTGGGCCCAACGGGCGAGCAGTACGTC. Its translation is CASSVGPTGEQYV.

This clone has more than one count but fewer than ten. The rearrangement joins TRBV7-3 to TRBJ1-3; possible D gene TRBD1, 6 bases. Germline loops: CDR1 SGHTA, CDR2 FQGTGA. The CDR3 is 15 amino acids. Trimming cost V 5 bases and J 6 bases, with 17 bases left between them. The DNA of the CDR3 is TGTGCCAGCAGCCGACCGTCTATGGGGGCAAACACCATATATTTT. Its protein is CASSRPSMGANTIYF.

The genes are TRBV4-1 and TRBJ1-2, with D possibly matching TRBD1 (6 bases). Trimming pared 4 bases from V and 7 bases from J, leaving 16 bases between. This CDR3 has 14 amino acids. Germline CDR1 reads MGHRA; CDR2 reads YSYEKL. The CDR3 DNA follows: TGCGCCAGCAGCCCACCAACAGGGATCAGTGGCTACACCTTC. This codes for CASSPPTGISGYTF.

The table lists this clone with a few counts. The genes are TRBV11-2 and TRBJ2-5; D perhaps matches TRBD2 (6 bases). The CDR3 runs 15 residues. V shed 3 bases and J shed 2 bases, with 13 bases lying between them. Germline V CDR1 and CDR2: SGHAT, FQNNGV. The CDR3 coding sequence is TGTGCCAGCAGCTTGTCGCGGGGCAGTCAAGAGACCCAGTACTTC. It encodes CASSLSRGSQETQYF.

This chain links TRBV4-2 with TRBJ2-3; 9 bases match TRBD2. With V trimmed by 4 bases and J by 4 bases, 3 bases remained unmatched. Germline V CDR1 and CDR2: LGHNA, YNFKEQ. This CDR3 has 14 residues. This CDR3 reads CASSRGGGADTQYF. The CDR3 nucleotides are TGTGCCAGCAGCCGCGGGGGGGGCGCAGATACGCAGTATTTT.

This clone has a handful of counts. The chain combines TRBV4-2 with TRBJ1-6; no reliable D call. This CDR3 spans 14 amino acids. CDR1 and CDR2 from the germline V gene are LGHNA and YNFKEQ. V was cut by 4 bases and J by 2 bases, with 6 bases left in between. Here the CDR3 DNA reads TGTGCCAGCAGCCTTCTACCCTATAATTCACCCCTCCACTTT. Encoded protein: CASSLLPYNSPLHF.

This clone was counted between two and nine times. V and J are TRBV14 and TRBJ1-3, with a weak D call TRBD1 (5 bases). The CDR3 has 16 amino acids. Germline V lookup: CDR1 SGHDN, CDR2 FVKESK. Trimming removed 1 base at V and 4 bases at J, with 14 bases between. The CDR3 bases are TGTGCCAGCAGCCAAGGCTTAGGATACAGGGGAAACACCATATATTTT. It encodes CASSQGLGYRGNTIYF.

This clone was observed at least ten times. This chain connects TRBV28 to TRBJ2-1; D gene unclear. V was clipped by 10 bases and J by 2 bases, with 12 bases between them. From germline, CDR1 is MDHEN and CDR2 SYDVKM. This CDR3 is 13 amino acids long. CDR3 sequence reads: CATNRTPYNEQFF. The CDR3, as DNA: TGTGCCACCAATCGGACCCCCTACAATGAGCAGTTCTTC.

This clone was picked up a small number of times. The chain recombines TRBV18 with TRBJ1-1, with D possibly matching TRBD1 (6 bases). In germline, CDR1 is KGHSH, CDR2 LQKENI. The ends were cut back, 4 bases at V and 3 bases at J, with 18 bases in the middle. The length of the CDR3 is 16 residues. The CDR3: CASSRSSHREDTEAFF. In nucleotides, the CDR3 is TGTGCCAGCTCACGATCATCCCACAGGGAGGACACTGAAGCTTTCTTT.

This chain uses TRBV11-3 with TRBJ1-1, with unresolved D. Germline V CDR1 and CDR2: SGHNT, YENEEA. The CDR3 has 15 amino acids. Trimming shortened V by 1 base and J by 0 bases, and 9 bases separated the two germline ends. The CDR3 loop is CASSLVARMNTEAFF. In DNA form, the CDR3 reads TGTGCCAGCAGCTTAGTCGCCAGGATGAACACTGAAGCTTTCTTT.

The table lists this clone with a few counts. The CDR3 DNA is TGTGCCAGCCGGGAGACCCAGTACTTC. Its protein product is CASRETQYF. The chain is built from TRBV27 and TRBJ2-5; D not resolved. This CDR3 is built from 9 residues. Trimming cost V 8 bases and J 5 bases, with 3 bases left between them. The germline gives CDR1 MNHEY, CDR2 SMNVEV (reference sequence).

This clone has a handful of counts. The rearrangement uses TRBV29-1 and TRBJ2-3; no firm D call. Germline-derived CDR1 and CDR2 are SQVTM and ANQGSEA. Trimming took 2 bases from V and 0 from J, leaving 6 bases between them. The CDR3 runs 13 residues. Here the CDR3 DNA reads TGCAGCGTTGAACAGCCAAGCACAGATACGCAGTATTTT. Amino acids: CSVEQPSTDTQYF.

V usage is TRBV11-3 and J usage is TRBJ2-4; TRBD2 aligns across 11 bases. This CDR3 is built from 15 residues. Losses at the gene ends were 1 base for V and 6 bases for J; bases not matched to a gene: 2. Per germline, CDR1 SGHNT and CDR2 YENEEA. CDR3 nucleotides: TGTGCCAGCAGCTTAGGGGGGACTAGCGGAAACATTCAGTACTTC. Amino acids: CASSLGGTSGNIQYF.

This clone was detected a few times. The chain is built from TRBV7-2 and TRBJ1-6; D is unresolved. V was cut by 4 bases and J by 9 bases, with 16 bases left in between. There are 15 residues in the CDR3. CDR1 and CDR2 (germline): SGHTA, FQGNSA. The CDR3 coding sequence is TGTGCCAGCAGCTCGACCAAGGCAGGTGGTTCACCCCTCCACTTT. Translating gives CASSSTKAGGSPLHF.

This clone has just a few counts. The chain uses TRBV4-2 and TRBJ2-4, with D perhaps TRBD1 (6 bases). The germline V gene has CDR1 LGHNA and CDR2 YNFKEQ. With 5 bases removed from V and 5 bases from J, the gap between germline ends came to 16 bases. This CDR3 contains 15 residues. The CDR3 DNA reads TGTGCCAGCAGCTTAGCTTGGGACAAGGAAAACATTCAGTACTTC. This sequence encodes CASSLAWDKENIQYF.

The chain combines TRBV11-1 with TRBJ2-5; 7 bases match TRBD1. CDR1 is SGHAT and CDR2 is FQDESV in the germline V gene (reference sequence). This CDR3 comprises 14 residues. The junction had 12 bases not matched to a gene; V was cut back by 5 bases and J by 9 bases. Here the CDR3 DNA reads TGTGCCAGCAGCCCTAGGACAGGCCCCGGATCCCAGTACTTC. This encodes CASSPRTGPGSQYF.

This clone was found once. This sequence joins TRBV6-5 and TRBJ2-7; D is unclear. Deletions cut 0 bases from V and 7 bases from J, with 4 bases between. The CDR3 runs to 11 residues. The V gene's germline CDR1 is MNHEY and CDR2 SVGAGI. CDR3 bases: TGTGCCAGCAGTTACTCACAGGAGCAGTACTTC. Its protein product is CASSYSQEQYF.